This T cell receptor (beta chain) was identified in a study of identical twins. Study-wide points: Insertions were fewer in abundant cord blood beta clonotypes, whereas memory repertoires showed none of this pattern.

As concerns this clonotype: Its specificity is unknown. A read error may produce the germline difference seen at one junction end.

TCRdb processed the 5' RACE reads anew with MiXCR; each CDR3 protein has one entry. The sample has some 200,000 distinct CDR3 sequences, 7.5% seen once; the top ten hold roughly 2%. The CDR3 spans 14 residues. Germline V CDR1 and CDR2: PRHDT, FYEKMQ (reference sequence). A further study also used this sample, focusing on yellow fever vaccine responses in identical twins.

Sequencing input: memory (CD45RO+) T cells sorted from blood. The chain has TRBV13 and TRBJ2-1; D possibly uses TRBD1 or TRBD2 (6 bases each). This sequence originates from a woman aged 18-35 years in good health. In nucleotides, the CDR3 is TGTGCCAGCAGCTTCGGGGGCTCCTACAATGGGCAGTTCTTC. Translated: CASSFGGSYNGQFF.